This TCR beta chain is from a study of cytomegalovirus exposure and HLA in healthy donors. The PCR used 60 Vbeta and 13 Jbeta primers. The authors' processing: Per a later analysis, the number of unique TCR beta chains was roughly 87 million, of which roughly 10 million were shared. Using immunoSEQ multiplex PCR, the repertoire was profiled, and TCRdb retains in-frame clones only, with some absent. The DNA was the basis for D and trimming; V, J and clone size are from that table. Of about 120,000 clones listed, approximately 80% are singletons. There were likely unrecorded immune exposures, though donors were nominally healthy when sampled. Germline V gene sequence: CDR1 SGHTA, CDR2 FQGNSA. The CDR3 has 16 amino acids. After removal of 6 bases from V and 5 bases from J, the junction contained 15 bases not matched to a gene.

The J gene is TRBJ1-1, the V gene TRBV7-2, with 7 positions matching TRBD1. The source material was PBMCs. This TCR came from a female donor in good health and CMV-seropositive. This chain's CDR3 is CASRSQKRGRNTEAFF. The CDR3 DNA follows: TGTGCCAGCAGGTCGCAAAAGAGGGGGCGGAATACTGAAGCTTTCTTT.